The clone carrying this T cell receptor beta chain has at least ten counts. Its antigen remains unknown. This record comes from a study of human T cells and chemical hapten exposure. Across the whole study: Doses of diphenylcyclopropenone went to the patients' scalps weekly throughout the roughly 24-week study.

The library put unique molecular identifiers onto individual cDNA molecules. MiXCR, applied by TCRdb to the RACE reads, yields one record per CDR3 protein. The sample contains tens of thousands of distinct CDR3 sequences, 8% to 11% of which appear only once. From germline, CDR1 is KGHSH and CDR2 LQKENI. V dropped 4 bases and J dropped 4; count of bases not matched to a gene: 11. The CDR3 spans 17 residues. Time point in this sample: patch test 1, 2 weeks after DPC sensitization. Sample treatment: therapeutic diphenylcyclopropenone sensitization with weekly scalp DPC. Each donor was an alopecia patient between 18 and 70 years of age who qualified for DPC. Study-level findings and limits: Since the donors had alopecia, their immune response may not be the same as that of healthy people.

This specimen consisted of whole blood, obtained in connection with sensitization to the hapten diphenylcyclopropenone (DPC). This clonotype was obtained from a man aged 40-55 years with alopecia areata. Some clones in this sample may be carry-over from other donors' samples. V and J are TRBV18 and TRBJ2-1, with 9 nucleotides matching TRBD1. The DNA for the CDR3 is TGTGCCAGCTCACTACTGGGACAGGGACGGGGTTACAATGAGCAGTTCTTC. Translating gives CASSLLGQGRGYNEQFF. Full variable domain (missing parts from reference TRBV18 and TRBJ2-1): NAGVMQNPRHLVRRRGQEARLRCSPMKGHSHVYWYRQLPEEGLKFMVYLQKENIIDESGMPKERFSAEFPKEGPSILRIQQVVRGDSAAYFCASSLLGQGRGYNEQFFGPGTRLTVL.